Listed here are 23 T cell receptor beta chains from one sample, sequenced in a study of T-cell memory formation after mild COVID-19. MiXCR was run by TCRdb on the 5' RACE reads, yielding one entry per CDR3 protein. The repertoire holds hundreds of thousands of distinct CDR3 sequences, with about a sixth as singletons. Specimen: PBMCs or a T cell subset sorted from them (not recorded which). All receptors come from an adult woman who had mild COVID-19 (a few samples of this study predate the infection). Cell type and time point are not known.

This clonotype was picked up a small number of times. The chain recombines TRBV6-6 with TRBJ1-4; tentatively, D is TRBD1 (5 bases). V gave up 6 bases and J gave up 7 bases, with 15 bases separating them. The CDR3 contains 14 residues. Looked up from germline, CDR1 is MNHNY and CDR2 is SVGAGI (reference sequence). The chain's CDR3 is CASRSGLVGEKLFF. CDR3 sequence (DNA): TGTGCCAGCAGGTCAGGGTTGGTGGGTGAAAAACTGTTTTTT.

The chain joins TRBV20-1 to TRBJ2-2, with D hard to call. Germline CDR1 reads DFQATT; CDR2 reads SNEGSKA (reference sequence). This CDR3 spans 13 amino acids. Trimming removed 1 base at V and 9 bases at J, with 12 bases between. CDR3 coding DNA: TGCAGTGCTAGAGGGTCCGTAGACAGGGAGCTGTTTTTT. Amino acid sequence: CSARGSVDRELFF.

This clonotype was seen a few times. V is TRBV25-1 and J is TRBJ2-5, with TRBD2 matching 14 bases. The CDR3 is 17 residues long. Germline V gene sequence: CDR1 MGHDK, CDR2 SYGVNS. V lost 5 bases, J lost 3 bases, and 8 bases stayed unmatched. The CDR3 DNA follows: TGTGCCAGCAGTATAACCCCGGGACTAGCGGGAGAAGAGACCCAGTACTTC. Translation gives CASSITPGLAGEETQYF.

This clonotype was detected only a few times. This chain connects TRBV30 to TRBJ2-3; possibly TRBD2 for D (5 bases). The germline CDR1 and CDR2 sequences are GTSNPN and SVGIG (reference sequence). V lost 3 bases, J lost 2 bases, and 9 bases lay in between. The CDR3 contains 13 residues. Here the CDR3 reads CAWSGITTDTQYF. In nucleotides, the CDR3 is TGTGCCTGGAGCGGGATTACCACAGATACGCAGTATTTT. The variable domain in full, with the rest retrieved from reference TRBV30 and TRBJ2-3, is SQTIHQWPATLVQPVGSPLSLECTVEGTSNPNLYWYRQAAGRGLQLLFYSVGIGQISSEVPQNLSASRPQDRQFILSSKKLLLSDSGFYLCAWSGITTDTQYFGPGTRLTVL.

The chain carries TRBV20-1 and TRBJ2-1, with D unclear. The germline CDR1 and CDR2 sequences are DFQATT and SNEGSKA (reference sequence). V lost 8 bases and J 5 bases, leaving 13 bases between the germline ends. The CDR3 contains 12 residues. The CDR3 nucleotides are TGCAGTCCCGTCCCCGGCAACAATGAGCAGTTCTTC. The encoded protein is CSPVPGNNEQFF.

The chain recombines TRBV15 with TRBJ2-7; D gene unclear. The germline V gene has CDR1 LNHNV and CDR2 YYDKDF (reference sequence). Trimming took 3 bases from V and 0 from J, leaving 12 bases between them. The CDR3 runs 15 residues. The CDR3 loop reads CATSSRRGTSYEQYF. CDR3 in DNA: TGTGCCACCAGCAGCCGTAGAGGAACCTCCTACGAGCAGTACTTC.

This sequence joins TRBV9 and TRBJ2-2; TRBD2 agrees at 11 bases. Germline-derived CDR1 and CDR2 are SGDLS and YYNGEE. This CDR3 region has 17 residues. With 0 bases clipped from V and 4 bases from J, the junction kept 5 bases outside the gene matches. CDR3 nucleotides: TGTGCCAGCAGCGTAGGACTAGCGGGAAGGAGCACCGGGGAGCTGTTTTTT. Residues: CASSVGLAGRSTGELFF.

The sample holds a few counts of this clonotype. The chain employs TRBV5-6 and TRBJ2-1; 10 bases align to TRBD2. Germline trimming cut 4 bases from V and 16 bases from J; bases unmatched to any gene: 8. Germline CDR1 reads SGHDT; CDR2 reads YYEEEE. This CDR3 comprises 12 residues. The CDR3 coding sequence is TGTGCCAGCAGCAAGCTAGCGGGAGAGGGCTTCTTC. This gives the protein CASSKLAGEGFF.

This clonotype was picked up a small number of times. The CDR3 spells CASRLPGPHTDTQYF. The DNA of the CDR3 is TGTGCCAGCAGGCTACCGGGACCCCACACAGATACGCAGTATTTT. The chain couples TRBV12-3 or TRBV12-4 to TRBJ2-3; the D gene could be TRBD1 or TRBD2 (5 bases each). This CDR3 is 15 amino acids long. The V end lost 6 bases, the J end lost 2 bases, and 15 bases lay between the germline ends.

This chain connects TRBV18 to TRBJ2-7; TRBD1 or TRBD2 may be the D gene (6 bases each). This CDR3 is 16 amino acids long. The V end was cut by 6 bases, the J end by 0 bases, with 18 bases between. CDR1 and CDR2 from the germline V gene are KGHSH and LQKENI. CDR3 DNA sequence: TGTGCCAGCTCCAAAACGGGGGCGGTTGTCTCCTACGAGCAGTACTTC. Amino acid sequence: CASSKTGAVVSYEQYF.

This chain joins TRBV20-1 and TRBJ2-3; possible D gene TRBD1, 6 bases. The V and J ends lost 0 bases and 5 bases respectively, with 9 bases between them. The CDR3 is 13 amino acids. Germline values: CDR1 DFQATT, CDR2 SNEGSKA (reference sequence). The CDR3 is CSARDTRGDTQYF. As DNA, the CDR3 is TGCAGTGCTAGAGATACCAGGGGAGATACGCAGTATTTT.

This clonotype has only a few counts. The V call is TRBV7-9, the J call TRBJ2-3; 11 nucleotides agree with TRBD2. The CDR3 contains 15 residues. V lost 5 bases, J lost 5 bases, and 6 bases stayed unmatched. CDR1 SEHNR and CDR2 FQNEAQ come from the germline V gene (reference sequence). The CDR3: CASSVSGGAKDTQYF. As DNA, the CDR3 is TGTGCCAGCAGCGTTAGCGGGGGGGCGAAAGATACGCAGTATTTT.

This chain connects TRBV29-1 to TRBJ2-2, with 9 bases lining up with TRBD1. The CDR3 spans 15 residues. The germline V gene has CDR1 SQVTM and CDR2 ANQGSEA. V was clipped by 7 bases and J by 4 bases; unmatched bases: 10. The CDR3 spells CSASPGQGPTGELFF. The CDR3 nucleotides are TGCAGCGCCTCCCCCGGACAGGGGCCCACCGGGGAGCTGTTTTTT.

This clonotype was observed a few times. The rearrangement joins TRBV7-9 to TRBJ2-1; 13 nucleotides align to TRBD2. CDR1 SEHNR and CDR2 FQNEAQ come from the germline V gene (reference sequence). The CDR3 runs to 16 residues. V shed 5 bases and J 4 bases; nucleotides not matched to a gene: 5. CDR3 sequence: CASSKGTSGAYNEQFF. The DNA for the CDR3 is TGTGCCAGCAGCAAAGGGACTAGCGGGGCATACAATGAGCAGTTCTTC.

This clonotype was seen a few times. The chain uses TRBV7-2 and TRBJ2-7; 7 bases are a match to TRBD2. Germline-derived CDR1 and CDR2 are SGHTA and FQGNSA. Germline trimming cut 8 bases from V and 4 bases from J; bases unmatched to any gene: 8. This CDR3 has 13 residues. In nucleotides, the CDR3 is TGTGCCAGCGGGAGGGCAGGACTTTACGAGCAGTACTTC. This gives the protein CASGRAGLYEQYF.

This clonotype was recorded a few times. The V gene is TRBV20-1, the J gene TRBJ1-4; weak D call: TRBD1 (5 bases). The CDR3 consists of 13 residues. Germline V CDR1 and CDR2: DFQATT, SNEGSKA (reference sequence). With 6 bases removed from V and 4 bases from J, the gap between germline ends came to 12 bases. CDR3 nucleotides: TGCAGTGCCGAGAGGGGTTTTAATGAAAAACTGTTTTTT. Protein sequence: CSAERGFNEKLFF.

The rearrangement uses TRBV14 and TRBJ2-3; 9 nucleotides match TRBD2. The trim removed 3 bases at V and 5 bases at J, leaving 3 bases unmatched. The CDR3 runs to 14 residues. In germline, CDR1 is SGHDN, CDR2 FVKESK. DNA of the CDR3: TGTGCCAGCAGCCAGAGTAGCGGGAGAGATACGCAGTATTTT. This gives the protein CASSQSSGRDTQYF.

This clonotype was seen a handful of times. The chain employs TRBV24-1 and TRBJ2-3; 7 positions match TRBD2. This CDR3 is built from 14 residues. Germline-derived CDR1 and CDR2 are KGHDR and SFDVKD. V shed 9 bases, J shed 6 bases, and the junction held 11 bases outside the gene matches. CDR3 sequence reads: CATGAGSKGDTQYF. The DNA for the CDR3 is TGTGCCACCGGAGCGGGATCGAAGGGTGATACGCAGTATTTT.

There are a few counts of this clonotype. The chain's CDR3 is CASSSNMGHAVETQYF. CDR3 bases: TGTGCCAGCAGCTCAAATATGGGACACGCGGTCGAGACCCAGTACTTC. The rearrangement links TRBV7-3 to TRBJ2-5, with a tentative D call TRBD1 (6 bases). From germline, CDR1 is SGHTA and CDR2 FQGTGA. Trimming removed 4 bases at V and 5 bases at J, with 20 bases between. The CDR3 contains 16 residues.

This clonotype occurred a few times. The rearrangement joins TRBV7-6 to TRBJ2-1, with D uncertain. Germline V gives CDR1 SGHVS, CDR2 FNYEAQ. V gave up 3 bases and J gave up 8 bases, with 8 bases separating them. This CDR3 is built from 12 residues. DNA of the CDR3: TGTGCCAGCAGCTTGGCCCATGATGAGCAGTTCTTC. Protein sequence: CASSLAHDEQFF.

The table lists this clonotype with a few counts. The chain has TRBV13 and TRBJ1-2; 8 bases match TRBD1. Germline values: CDR1 PRHDT, CDR2 FYEKMQ (reference sequence). The V segment lost 5 bases and the J segment 7 bases; nucleotides outside the gene matches: 12. This CDR3 is 15 amino acids long. CDR3 sequence: CASSQAGDRSGGYTF. For the CDR3, the DNA is TGTGCCAGCAGCCAGGCCGGGGACAGGTCGGGTGGCTACACCTTC. Full variable domain (remainder filled in from reference TRBV13 and TRBJ1-2): AAGVIQSPRHLIKEKRETATLKCYPIPRHDTVYWYQQGPGQDPQFLISFYEKMQSDKGSIPDRFSAQQFSDYHSELNMSSLELGDSALYFCASSQAGDRSGGYTFGSGTRLTVV.

This chain connects TRBV29-1 to TRBJ2-2; tentatively, D is TRBD2 (6 bases). In germline, CDR1 is SQVTM, CDR2 ANQGSEA. Trimming left V 8 bases short and J 0 bases short, with 13 bases between. The length of the CDR3 is 14 residues. The CDR3 is CSLTRPPNTGELFF. CDR3 sequence (DNA): TGCAGCCTGACTAGACCCCCGAACACCGGGGAGCTGTTTTTT.

This clonotype was recorded a few times. This chain joins TRBV11-2 and TRBJ2-2, with 14 nucleotides matching TRBD2. This CDR3 has 16 amino acids. Looked up from germline, CDR1 is SGHAT and CDR2 is FQNNGV. The junction had 2 bases not matched to a gene; V was cut back by 3 bases and J by 5 bases. The CDR3 nucleotides are TGTGCCAGCAGCTTTCGGACTAGCGGGGGGACCGGGGAGCTGTTTTTT. It yields the protein CASSFRTSGGTGELFF.